This TCR beta chain was sequenced for a study of cytomegalovirus exposure and HLA in healthy donors. General study points: Listed as cytomegalovirus-associated were roughly 180 TCR beta chains. TCR sequences were mostly rare, though some public TCRs occurred in many donors. CMV antigen specificity was confirmed in vitro for three CMV-associated chains.

The assay was immunoSEQ multiplex PCR, and TCRdb's table has in-frame clones only and misses some. Of about 130,000 clones listed, 85% to 90% are singletons. Germline lookup yields CDR1 MNHEY and CDR2 SVGAGI. This CDR3 region has 8 residues. Regarding this clone: What it recognizes is unknown. The germline gene is not matched at one end of the junction; a read error may be the cause.

The specimen sequenced was PBMCs. The chain links TRBV6-5 to TRBJ1-1, with a weak D call TRBD1 (5 bases). The receptor was isolated from a woman aged 18-29 years in good health and CMV-seropositive. Here the CDR3 DNA reads TGTGCCAGCAGGGAGGGACTCTTT. Translation: CASREGLF.